This T cell receptor (beta chain) emerged from a study of sequential checkpoint blockade in melanoma. The wider study: Patients were randomized 1:1 to nivolumab-then-ipilimumab or ipilimumab-then-nivolumab first-line. After both sequences, patients received maintenance nivolumab.

Treatment reported: randomized to nivolumab then ipilimumab (arm A) or the reverse (arm B). Patients had received no earlier DNA-damaging chemotherapy. Sorted cells were live CD3+CD8+, lacking CD19 and CD56, from PBMCs. The protocol was immunoSEQ multiplex PCR, while the TCRdb copy is restricted to in-frame clones and leaves out a portion. Of some 9,000 clones in the sample, 50% to 70% are singletons; the top ten hold around two fifths. This clonotype was sampled from a human donor with melanoma. Sequenced material: CD8+ T cells sorted from blood (inferred from file names), taken from a patient given nivolumab and ipilimumab in sequence.

The CDR3 reads CASSFSGQGHTDTQYF. The CDR3 DNA follows: TGTGCCAGCAGCTTCTCGGGACAGGGCCACACAGATACGCAGTATTTT. V is TRBV5-4 and J is TRBJ2-3, with 9 bases identical to TRBD1. The germline V gene has CDR1 SGHNT and CDR2 YYREEE (reference sequence). Trimming removed 2 bases from V and 2 bases from J; junction bases left unmatched: 6. The length of the CDR3 is 16 residues.